The next 31 T cell receptor beta chains were all read from a single sample in a study of shared clonotypes between healthy human individuals. The data were produced by immunoSEQ multiplex PCR, yet TCRdb's version contains in-frame clones alone and is incomplete. This table holds some 200,000 clones, 66% found once. Sequencing used memory CD4+ T cells sorted from blood. Subset given: CD45RA-negative fraction. The source of these receptors is a man between 25 and 39 years old in good health.

The chain links TRBV29-1 to TRBJ2-3, with D perhaps TRBD2 (5 bases). This CDR3 contains 13 residues. Per the germline V gene, CDR1 is SQVTM and CDR2 is ANQGSEA. V was cut by 2 bases and J by 6 bases, with 12 bases left in between. CDR3 loop: CSVERGLVDTQYF. In DNA form, the CDR3 reads TGCAGCGTTGAAAGAGGGTTGGTGGATACGCAGTATTTT.

The genes are TRBV27 and TRBJ2-1; D is possibly TRBD1 (6 bases). Trimming removed 3 bases at V and 5 bases at J, with 26 bases between. This CDR3 region has 19 residues. In germline, CDR1 is MNHEY, CDR2 SMNVEV (reference sequence). The CDR3 nucleotides are TGTGCCAGCAGTTTGAGCCGCTTCGGACAGCCCGGACGGAACAATGAGCAGTTCTTC. It encodes CASSLSRFGQPGRNNEQFF.

V gene TRBV5-4 combines with J gene TRBJ1-5; D is ambiguous. Trimming stripped 3 bases from V and 9 bases from J, with 13 bases between. Germline V gene lookup returns CDR1 SGHNT and CDR2 YYREEE (reference sequence). The CDR3 has 13 amino acids. Here the CDR3 DNA reads TGTGCCAGCAGCTCAAGCCTTCATTCGCCCCAGCATTTT. It is translated as CASSSSLHSPQHF.

This rearrangement joins TRBV6-1 to TRBJ1-1, with a weak D call TRBD1 (6 bases). Per germline, CDR1 MNHNS and CDR2 SASEGT. V was cut by 6 bases and J by 6 bases, with 17 bases left in between. The CDR3 spans 14 residues. The CDR3 region is CASRETGQLPEAFF. CDR3 coding DNA: TGTGCCAGCAGAGAAACAGGACAGTTACCTGAAGCTTTCTTT.

This clone was seen a few times. CDR3 loop: CSLRDGQETQYF. The CDR3 bases are TGCAGCTTACGGGACGGCCAAGAGACCCAGTACTTC. The V call is TRBV29-1, the J call TRBJ2-5; the D call may be TRBD1 or TRBD2 (5 bases each). Germline V gives CDR1 SQVTM, CDR2 ANQGSEA. This CDR3 comprises 12 residues. The ends were cut back, 8 bases at V and 1 base at J, with 11 bases in the middle. Supplemented by reference TRBV29-1 and TRBJ2-5, the full variable domain reads SAVISQKPSRDICQRGTSLTIQCQVDSQVTMMFWYRQQPGQSLTLIATANQGSEATYESGFVIDKFPISRPNLTFSTLTVSNMSPEDSSIYLCSLRDGQETQYFGPGTRLLVL.

The genes are TRBV11-3 and TRBJ2-2, with 14 bases that match TRBD2. Losses at the gene ends were 5 bases for V and 11 bases for J; bases not matched to a gene: 13. Germline V gives CDR1 SGHNT, CDR2 YENEEA. The CDR3 contains 17 residues. The CDR3 spells CASSPGTSGRIQGELFF. The CDR3 bases are TGTGCCAGCAGCCCGGGGACTAGCGGGAGAATTCAGGGAGAGCTGTTTTTT.

As concerns this clone: The sample has other DNA sequences that encode this CDR3 too. As DNA, the CDR3 is TGCAGCGTTAAACAGGGTGGGAATACTGAAGCTTTCTTT. This sequence encodes CSVKQGGNTEAFF. V is TRBV29-1 and J is TRBJ1-1, with a tentative D call TRBD1 (6 bases). V gave up 5 bases and J gave up 5 bases, with 15 bases separating them. The germline V gene encodes CDR1 SQVTM and CDR2 ANQGSEA. The CDR3 is made up of 13 amino acids.

This rearrangement joins TRBV9 to TRBJ2-1; D not resolved. V was pared by 3 bases and J by 7 bases, with 20 bases between. The CDR3 covers 16 residues. CDR1 and CDR2 from the germline V gene are SGDLS and YYNGEE. The CDR3 reads CASSADPRGPSNEQFF. For the CDR3, the DNA is TGTGCCAGCAGCGCCGACCCCAGAGGCCCTAGTAATGAGCAGTTCTTC. Variable domain in full (rest from reference TRBV9 and TRBJ2-1): DSGVTQTPKHLITATGQRVTLRCSPRSGDLSVYWYQQSLDQGLQFLIQYYNGEERAKGNILERFSAQQFPDLHSELNLSSLELGDSALYFCASSADPRGPSNEQFFGPGTRLTVL.

The chain joins TRBV2 to TRBJ1-1; D uncertain. The CDR3 sequence is 13 residues long. V dropped 4 bases and J dropped 7 bases, with 13 bases sitting between them. Germline V gene lookup returns CDR1 SNHLY and CDR2 FYNNEI. CDR3 nucleotide sequence: TGTGCCAGCAGTGGGCTCCCGGGGAGTGAAGCTTTCTTT. Translating gives CASSGLPGSEAFF. Full variable domain (missing parts from reference TRBV2 and TRBJ1-1): EPEVTQTPSHQVTQMGQEVILRCVPISNHLYFYWYRQILGQKVEFLVSFYNNEISEKSEIFDDQFSVERPDGSNFTLKIRSTKLEDSAMYFCASSGLPGSEAFFGQGTRLTVV.

This chain joins TRBV6-5 and TRBJ1-1; TRBD1 is a possible D gene (6 bases). The germline CDR1 and CDR2 sequences are MNHEY and SVGAGI. The CDR3 extends over 13 amino acids. Deletions cut 4 bases from V and 6 bases from J, with 12 bases between. The DNA for the CDR3 is TGTGCCAGCAGTTTCCCGGGACATCCTGAAGCTTTCTTT. It yields the protein CASSFPGHPEAFF.

The gene calls are TRBV29-1 and TRBJ2-4, with TRBD1 matching over 9 bases. V dropped 3 bases and J dropped 5; count of bases not matched to a gene: 8. The CDR3 is 15 residues long. The germline V gene encodes CDR1 SQVTM and CDR2 ANQGSEA. The CDR3 loop reads CSVDPLGTGQNIQYF. The CDR3 DNA reads TGCAGCGTTGACCCTCTCGGGACAGGGCAAAACATTCAGTACTTC.

This clone has more than one count but fewer than ten. The chain combines TRBV5-1 with TRBJ2-1; D not resolved. V was cut by 3 bases and J by 4 bases, with 5 bases left in between. Germline-derived CDR1 and CDR2 are SGHRS and YFSETQ. This CDR3 contains 12 residues. The CDR3 region is CASSSDYNEQFF. The CDR3 region has the DNA TGCGCCAGCAGCTCGGATTACAATGAGCAGTTCTTC.

The CDR3 loop reads CASSLYGSEQFF. The CDR3 region has the DNA TGTGCCAGCAGCTTATATGGCTCAGAGCAGTTCTTC. The chain is built from TRBV7-2 and TRBJ2-1; D is undetermined. CDR3 size: 12 residues. Between the trimmed V and J ends, which lost 2 bases and 10 bases, there was a span of 9 bases. Germline V gene sequence: CDR1 SGHTA, CDR2 FQGNSA.

The chain links TRBV27 to TRBJ2-7; D uncertain. CDR1 and CDR2 (germline): MNHEY, SMNVEV (reference sequence). CDR3 length: 13 residues. Trimming removed 6 bases from V and 2 bases from J, with 11 bases in between. The CDR3 protein is CASRGLSAYEQYF. The CDR3 DNA reads TGTGCCAGCAGAGGGCTTTCGGCCTACGAGCAGTACTTC.

V is TRBV27 and J is TRBJ2-1; the match to TRBD2 covers 7 bases. Germline V CDR1 and CDR2: MNHEY, SMNVEV (reference sequence). The CDR3 sequence is 14 residues long. V lost 3 bases to trimming and J lost 6 bases; unmatched junction nucleotides: 5. As DNA, the CDR3 is TGTGCCAGCAGTTTGTCAGGGAGGGGCAATGAGCAGTTCTTC. It yields the protein CASSLSGRGNEQFF.

The rearrangement joins TRBV4-2 to TRBJ2-1; the D is unclear. Trimming cost V 4 bases and J 3 bases, with 10 bases left between them. Germline CDR1 is LGHNA and CDR2 is YNFKEQ. The CDR3 contains 14 residues. CDR3 sequence reads: CASSPMAGYNEQFF. CDR3 nucleotides: TGTGCCAGCAGCCCTATGGCAGGCTACAATGAGCAGTTCTTC.

The rearrangement joins TRBV11-2 to TRBJ1-3; possible D gene TRBD1, 5 bases. Trimming pared 6 bases from V and 1 base from J, leaving 13 bases between. The CDR3 runs 15 residues. Germline CDR1 reads SGHAT; CDR2 reads FQNNGV. For the CDR3, the DNA is TGTGCCAGCAGAACGGCGGGGGTATCTGGAAACACCATATATTTT. Translated: CASRTAGVSGNTIYF.

This clone was seen a handful of times. The chain combines TRBV7-2 with TRBJ1-2; D call uncertain. Trimming pared 1 base from V and 5 bases from J, leaving 5 bases between. CDR3 length equals 12 residues. Germline V gene data show CDR1 as SGHTA and CDR2 as FQGNSA. CDR3 in DNA: TGTGCCAGCAGCTTAGGGCCTTATGGCTACACCTTC. Its translation is CASSLGPYGYTF.

The rearrangement joins TRBV18 to TRBJ1-4; unclear D gene. Germline V gene data show CDR1 as KGHSH and CDR2 as LQKENI. The CDR3 spans 16 residues. The V gene lost 3 bases and the J gene lost 6 bases, with 17 bases spanning the gap. The CDR3 DNA reads TGTGCCAGCTCACCCCCGCAGGACGGAGCCCATGAAAAACTGTTTTTT. The encoded protein is CASSPPQDGAHEKLFF.

To note about this clone: Other DNA sequences in the same sample also yield this CDR3. The rearrangement uses TRBV19 and TRBJ2-5; 8 bases are shared with TRBD1. V was pared by 2 bases and J by 1 base, with 0 bases of the junction left unmatched. Germline assignment: CDR1 LNHDA and CDR2 SQIVND (reference sequence). The CDR3 loop spans 14 amino acids. The CDR3 DNA reads TGTGCCAGTAGTATAACAGGGGGCCAAGAGACCCAGTACTTC. It codes for CASSITGGQETQYF. The whole variable domain, remainder taken from reference TRBV19 and TRBJ2-5, is DGGITQSPKYLFRKEGQNVTLSCEQNLNHDAMYWYRQDPGQGLRLIYYSQIVNDFQKGDIAEGYSVSREKKESFPLTVTSAQKNPTAFYLCASSITGGQETQYFGPGTRLLVL.

This clone was counted between two and nine times. The CDR3 sequence is CASSLSRGSYYEQYF. The DNA for the CDR3 is TGTGCCAGCAGCTTAAGTCGGGGGAGCTACTACGAGCAGTACTTC. The gene calls are TRBV11-2 and TRBJ2-7; D might be TRBD2 (6 bases). Per the germline V gene, CDR1 is SGHAT and CDR2 is FQNNGV. This CDR3 has 15 residues. With 2 bases removed from V and 3 bases from J, the gap between germline ends came to 14 bases. The entire variable domain, with the rest obtained from reference TRBV11-2 and TRBJ2-7, is as follows: EAGVAQSPRYKIIEKRQSVAFWCNPISGHATLYWYQQILGQGPKLLIQFQNNGVVDDSQLPKDRFSAERLKGVDSTLKIQPAKLEDSAVYLCASSLSRGSYYEQYFGPGTRLTVT.

The genes are TRBV11-3 and TRBJ2-1, with a weak D call TRBD2 (6 bases). The CDR3 has 14 amino acids. The V gene's germline CDR1 is SGHNT and CDR2 YENEEA. V shed 4 bases and J shed 9 bases, with 16 bases lying between them. The CDR3 DNA follows: TGTGCCAGCAGCTCATGGAGGGCCGGGGGTGAGCAGTTCTTC. It yields the protein CASSSWRAGGEQFF.

The J gene is TRBJ1-2, the V gene TRBV5-1, with 9 bases matching TRBD1. The CDR3 loop spans 14 amino acids. The junction had 2 bases not matched to a gene; V was cut back by 2 bases and J by 3 bases. Germline assignment: CDR1 SGHRS and CDR2 YFSETQ. The CDR3 protein is CASSFRQGDYGYTF. The CDR3 coding sequence is TGCGCCAGCAGCTTCCGACAGGGGGACTATGGCTACACCTTC.

The CDR3 coding sequence is TGTGCCAGCAGCGTAGCGGGTCACTCAGGGGAGCAGTACTTC. Translated: CASSVAGHSGEQYF. V gene TRBV6-1 combines with J gene TRBJ2-7; 7 bases are a match to TRBD2. V shed 6 bases and J 7 bases; nucleotides not matched to a gene: 12. Germline loops: CDR1 MNHNS, CDR2 SASEGT. The CDR3 length is 14 residues.

The CDR3 protein is CASSEWGQGPVDTQYF. CDR3 bases: TGTGCCAGCAGTGAATGGGGACAGGGGCCCGTTGATACGCAGTATTTT. V is TRBV25-1 and J is TRBJ2-3; TRBD1 matches at 10 bases. J lost 6 bases, V lost 1 base, and 7 bases had no gene match. CDR1 is MGHDK and CDR2 is SYGVNS in the germline V gene. The CDR3 runs to 16 residues.

The J gene is TRBJ2-1, the V gene TRBV27, with a possible D match to TRBD2 (6 bases). The CDR3 extends over 12 amino acids. CDR1 MNHEY and CDR2 SMNVEV come from the germline V gene (reference sequence). V lost 8 bases, J lost 5 bases, and 10 bases lay in between. CDR3: CASREFNNEQFF. The CDR3 DNA follows: TGTGCCAGCCGGGAGTTCAACAATGAGCAGTTCTTC.

The chain combines TRBV27 with TRBJ2-5, with 8 bases fitting TRBD2. This CDR3 is built from 16 residues. V shed 5 bases and J 5 bases; nucleotides not matched to a gene: 13. CDR1 and CDR2 from the germline V gene are MNHEY and SMNVEV (reference sequence). CDR3 sequence reads: CASSPLLGLAGETQYF. The CDR3 nucleotides read TGTGCCAGCAGTCCCCTCCTCGGACTAGCTGGGGAGACCCAGTACTTC.

This chain uses TRBV5-1 with TRBJ1-4; D ambiguous. Trimming took 4 bases from V and 5 from J, leaving 12 bases between them. The CDR3 totals 14 residues. Germline CDR1 and CDR2: SGHRS and YFSETQ. The CDR3 region is CASSPSAENEKLFF. CDR3 bases: TGCGCCAGCAGCCCATCAGCAGAGAATGAAAAACTGTTTTTT. Based on the CDR3 plus reference TRBV5-1 and TRBJ1-4, the full variable domain is KAGVTQTPRYLIKTRGQQVTLSCSPISGHRSVSWYQQTPGQGLQFLFEYFSETQRNKGNFPGRFSGRQFSNSRSEMNVSTLELGDSALYLCASSPSAENEKLFFGSGTQLSVL.

In this sample, this clone turned up many times. V gene TRBV7-2 combines with J gene TRBJ2-7; 11 nucleotides line up with TRBD2. The CDR3 consists of 14 residues. The germline V gene encodes CDR1 SGHTA and CDR2 FQGNSA. Trimming took 6 bases from V and 4 from J; bases not matched to a gene: 5. CDR3 loop: CASRRTSGGYEQYF. The DNA of the CDR3 is TGTGCCAGCAGGAGAACTAGCGGGGGTTACGAGCAGTACTTC. Combining the CDR3 with reference TRBV7-2 and TRBJ2-7 gives the whole variable domain GAGVSQSPSNKVTEKGKDVELRCDPISGHTALYWYRQSLGQGLEFLIYFQGNSAPDKSGLPSDRFSAERTGGSVSTLTIQRTQQEDSAVYLCASRRTSGGYEQYFGPGTRLTVT.

The rearrangement uses TRBV14 and TRBJ2-1; unclear D gene. CDR1 and CDR2 from the germline V gene are SGHDN and FVKESK. The CDR3 sequence is 14 residues long. The ends were cut back, 1 base at V and 6 bases at J, with 10 bases in the middle. DNA for the CDR3: TGTGCCAGCAGCCAAGCGCACACCGGCAATGAGCAGTTCTTC. Its translation is CASSQAHTGNEQFF.

The chain employs TRBV7-2 and TRBJ2-2, with a tentative D call TRBD2 (6 bases). The germline V gene has CDR1 SGHTA and CDR2 FQGNSA. CDR3 length equals 15 residues. The germline V and J ends were trimmed by 3 bases and 3 bases, with 11 bases remaining between them. CDR3: CASSFGGEYTGELFF. CDR3 nucleotide sequence: TGTGCCAGCAGCTTCGGCGGGGAATACACCGGGGAGCTGTTTTTT.